This T cell receptor beta chain stems from a study of blood T cells in healthy people across ages (dated by TCRdb to 2015 to 2017). Regarding the complete study: In model experiments, roughly one uniquely barcoded TCR beta cDNA molecule per two T cells was captured by template switching. Using deep sequencing normalized with unique cDNA molecular identifiers, the study measured how TCR beta repertoire diversity changes with age. The donors were split into four age groups: young (average approximately 16 years), middle-aged (over 35), aged (over 55) and long-lived (about 82). Donors of different ages were randomly distributed across sequencing lanes to avoid experimental bias. Using the same blood draw, the study looked at two additional independent replicas of 1 million unique cDNA reads for two donors, one aged 18 to 30 and the other aged 80 or older. General findings and caveats noted by the study authors: Estimates of total diversity from one million sequenced T cells were regarded as lower bounds and underestimates. Because the CMV infection status of the donors was unknown, age-related changes in expanded clonotypes may potentially have been confounded. Compared with the aged group, the long-lived group had more naive CD4+ T cells, fewer expanded clones and increased TCR diversity, suggesting age selection. As age increased, observed TCR beta diversity per million T cells dropped in a roughly linear way, and a significant reduction was already evident by age 40. Conclusive comparison of naive and antigen-experienced compartments was prevented by the profiling of bulk unsorted PBMCs. The percentage of naive T cells measured by flow cytometry correlated strongly with observed TCR beta diversity.

This clonotype has only a few counts. Its antigen has not been determined. Per-base qualities were not stored, and no clone one base away is much larger. Library preparation was by 5' RACE. Sequencing used an Illumina HiSeq 2500. The second PCR ran for roughly 6 to 11 cycles and used a J-beta primer mix along with a sample-barcoded 5' primer. Each TCR beta cDNA molecule received a unique molecular identifier from a template-switch 5' adaptor carrying 12 random nucleotides. At least 2.5 million CDR3-containing paired-end reads were obtained from each sample. First-strand cDNA was synthesized from all RNA with the Mint cDNA synthesis kit, primed by a TRBC-specific oligonucleotide. All cDNA was treated with uracil-DNA glycosylase and then went through a first 18-cycle PCR with the universal primers M1SS and BC2_uni_R. The original methods were these. Each sample was normalized by randomly selecting 1 million high-quality reads, each carrying a distinct molecular identifier. Reads with shared molecular identifiers were discarded instead of being binned into consensus sequences. MiTCR, run with a Q25 quality threshold and the strictest error-elimination algorithm, handled CDR3 identification, clonotype clustering and error correction. Lower-bound total TCR beta diversity was estimated with a nonparametric unseen species model using Euler transformation. TCRdb handled the public reads itself, with Q25 trimming in fastp and clone calling in MiXCR, and kept productive beta chains. Rows with one shared CDR3 protein collapse into an entry with the most common genes and DNA. Clone size and V and J calls follow TCRdb, not the original study. Here the sample has approximately 850,000 distinct CDR3 sequences; under 55% occur a single time. Roughly a fifth of the sample belongs to the ten largest clones.

Systemically healthy Caucasian individuals from Russia, over 30 in total and aged about 6 to 95 years, were included as donors. Approximately 9.3 milliliters of peripheral blood were drawn from each donor into EDTA-treated Vacutainer tubes. Ficoll-Paque density-gradient centrifugation was used to isolate PBMCs, with at least 7 million per sample. Total RNA, at least 6 micrograms per sample, was extracted from PBMCs with Trizol reagent. For every donor, an aliquot of PBMCs went through flow cytometry to measure the percentages of naive CD45RAhigh/CD27high T cells. The CDR3 spans 15 residues, from the cysteine through the phenylalanine. The kept DNA is CDR3 alone, 45 bases in frame from the first base. CDR1 and CDR2, looked up from the germline V gene, are SGHDT and YYEEEE. V is clipped by 4 bases and J by 5 bases, and the sequence between their germline boundaries is 13 bases long.

The sequence was obtained from a man in his sixties in good health. Sample: blood. The chain couples TRBV5-6 to TRBJ1-6; tentative D gene TRBD1, with 5 bases matching. The CDR3 loop reads CASSPGVRDNSPLHF. The nucleotide sequence reads as follows: TGTGCCAGCAGCCCGGGGGTACGGGATAATTCACCCCTCCACTTT.